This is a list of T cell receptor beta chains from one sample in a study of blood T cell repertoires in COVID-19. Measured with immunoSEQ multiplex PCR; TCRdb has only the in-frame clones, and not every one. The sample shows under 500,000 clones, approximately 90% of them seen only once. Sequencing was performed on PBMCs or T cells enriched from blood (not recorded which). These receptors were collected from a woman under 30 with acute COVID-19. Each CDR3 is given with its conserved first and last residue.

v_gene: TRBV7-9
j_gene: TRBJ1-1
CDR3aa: CASLSWGRVNTEAFF

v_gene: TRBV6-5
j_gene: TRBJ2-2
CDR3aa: CASWTGWGGELFF

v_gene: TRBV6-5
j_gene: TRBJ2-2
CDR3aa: CASRGTSGAGELFF

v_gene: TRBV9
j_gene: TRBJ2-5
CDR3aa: CASSVGQGQETQYF

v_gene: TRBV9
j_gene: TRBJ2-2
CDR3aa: CASSLGQGDTGELFF

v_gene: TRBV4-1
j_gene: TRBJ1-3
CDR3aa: CASSQEEGNTIYF

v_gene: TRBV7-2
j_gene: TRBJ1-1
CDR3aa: CASSLSGERTEAFF

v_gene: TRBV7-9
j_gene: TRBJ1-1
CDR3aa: CASSSGGHTEAFF

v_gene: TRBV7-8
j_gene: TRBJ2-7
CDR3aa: CASSLYNAPLSYEQYF

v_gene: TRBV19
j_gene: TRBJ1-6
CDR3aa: CASSMQGGSPLHF

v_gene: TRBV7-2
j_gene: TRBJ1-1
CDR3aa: CASRGAGNTEAFF

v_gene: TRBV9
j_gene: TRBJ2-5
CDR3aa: CASSIGLRETQYF

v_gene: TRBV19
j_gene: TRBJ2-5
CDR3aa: CASSIDGGEGETQYF

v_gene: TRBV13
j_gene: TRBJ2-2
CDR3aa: CASSLDLTGELFF

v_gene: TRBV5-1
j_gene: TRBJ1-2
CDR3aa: CASSRPDRGLGYTF

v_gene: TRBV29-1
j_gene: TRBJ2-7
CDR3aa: CSGGTGTSDEQYF

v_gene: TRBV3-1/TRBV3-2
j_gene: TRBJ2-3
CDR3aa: CASSQGGLAGGIGTDTQYF

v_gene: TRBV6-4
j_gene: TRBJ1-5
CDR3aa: CASSDRWENNQPQHF

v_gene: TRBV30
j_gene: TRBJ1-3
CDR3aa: CAWSRDSSGNTIYF

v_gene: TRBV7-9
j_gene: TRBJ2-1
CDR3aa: CASSPIAGGSYNEQFF

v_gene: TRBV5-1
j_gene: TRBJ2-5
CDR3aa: CASSFRGLETQYF

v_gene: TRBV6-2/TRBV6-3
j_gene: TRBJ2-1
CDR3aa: CASSYSYSGGQEQFF

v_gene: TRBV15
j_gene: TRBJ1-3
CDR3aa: CATSRDRGLGNTIYF

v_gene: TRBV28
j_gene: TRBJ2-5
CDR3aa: CASSLPGAGVQTQYF

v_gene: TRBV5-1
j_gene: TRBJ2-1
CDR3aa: CASTAPGLAEGNEQFF

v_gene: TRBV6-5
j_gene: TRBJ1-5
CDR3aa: CASSPLDSNQPQHF

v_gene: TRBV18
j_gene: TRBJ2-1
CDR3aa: CASSPVTSEQFF

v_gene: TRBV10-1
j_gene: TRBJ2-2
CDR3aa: CASSHTSGGETGELFF

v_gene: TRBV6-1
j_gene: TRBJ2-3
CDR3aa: CASSDPTSGTDTQYF

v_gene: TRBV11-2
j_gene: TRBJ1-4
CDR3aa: CAIHDSANEKLFF

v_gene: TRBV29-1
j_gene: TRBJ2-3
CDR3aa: CSVERSSGRTDTQYF

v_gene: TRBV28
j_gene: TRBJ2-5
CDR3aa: CASSAGLAGRETQYF

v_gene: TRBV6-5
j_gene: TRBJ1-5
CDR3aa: CASMPGRFGQPQHF

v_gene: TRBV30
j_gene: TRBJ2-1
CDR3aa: CAWSRPEGYNEQFF

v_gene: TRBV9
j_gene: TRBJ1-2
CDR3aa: CASSEGQGPNYGYTF

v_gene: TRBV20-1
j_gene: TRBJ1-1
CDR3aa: CSASQGSTEAFF

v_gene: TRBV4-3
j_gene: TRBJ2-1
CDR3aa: CARGPGLATSSPYNEQFF